The rows below give T cell receptor beta chains drawn from one sample of a study of blood T cell repertoires in COVID-19. Produced via immunoSEQ multiplex PCR; TCRdb's table is partial and in-frame only. In the table there are approximately 250,000 clones, roughly 86% of which are singletons. The sample comprised peripheral blood. The receptor set was obtained from a man aged 40-49 years with active or convalescent COVID-19. The CDR3 runs from the conserved cysteine through the conserved F or W. The D gene is left open where the match is weak.

TRBD1,TRBV27,TRBJ1-1,TGTGCCAGCAGTAAACCCGGGACAGTTCCTGAAGCTTTCTTT,CASSKPGTVPEAFF
TRBD2,TRBV27,TRBJ2-7,TGTGCCAGCCGAAGCGGGGGTCTCTACGAGCAGTACTTC,CASRSGGLYEQYF
-,TRBV10-3,TRBJ1-5,TGTGCCATCAGTGAGCAGGGCCCGGCCCAGCATTTT,CAISEQGPAQHF
TRBD1,TRBV12-5,TRBJ1-4,TGTGCTAGTGGTTTCCTTTACTTAGGACAGGCGGATAATGAAAAACTGTTTTTT,CASGFLYLGQADNEKLFF
-,TRBV6-5,TRBJ2-7,TGTGCCAGCAGTTATAACGGGGAACTCTACGAGCAGTACTTC,CASSYNGELYEQYF
-,TRBV5-1,TRBJ1-5,TGCGCCAGCAGCCGGGGGGGAGAGGAAGGCAATCAGCCCCAGCATTTT,CASSRGGEEGNQPQHF
TRBD1,TRBV27,TRBJ2-7,TGTGCCACCGGGACAGGGGGCGCCGAGCAGTACTTC,CATGTGGAEQYF
-,TRBV3-1/TRBV3-2,TRBJ2-2,TGTGCCAGCAGCCCCCATTTCCCCGGGGAGCTGTTTTTT,CASSPHFPGELFF
TRBD1,TRBV18,TRBJ1-3,TGTGGCAGCTCCCGGACAGGGGACCTTGGAAACACCATATATTTT,CGSSRTGDLGNTIYF
-,TRBV14,TRBJ2-2,TGTGCCAGCAGCCATGGTATCTGGACCCAACGGGGCACCGGGGAGCTGTTTTTT,CASSHGIWTQRGTGELFF
TRBD1,TRBV5-4,TRBJ1-2,TGTGCCAGCAGTCCGCAGGGGGCTTTCTATGGCTACACCTTC,CASSPQGAFYGYTF
-,TRBV12-1,TRBJ2-7,TGTGCCAGCAGCGCGCCCTTATACGAGCAGTACTTC,CASSAPLYEQYF
-,TRBV5-1,TRBJ1-4,TGCGCCAGCAGCTTGGGTGACACGAATGAAAAACTGTTTTTT,CASSLGDTNEKLFF
TRBD1,TRBV3-1/TRBV3-2,TRBJ2-7,TGTGCCAGCAGCCCATCACCCGGGACAGGGTCCGAGCAGTACTTC,CASSPSPGTGSEQYF
TRBD1,TRBV9,TRBJ1-1,TGTGCCAGCAGCACACCCACAGGGGGTTTGAACACTGAAGCTTTCTTT,CASSTPTGGLNTEAFF
TRBD1,TRBV28,TRBJ1-2,TGTGCCAGCAGCTCTCCGGGACAGCGAGATTATGGCTACACCTTC,CASSSPGQRDYGYTF
-,TRBV10-3,TRBJ1-5,TGTGCCATCAGTGAGGGTGGAGTAGGCAATCAGCCCCAGCATTTT,CAISEGGVGNQPQHF
-,TRBV6-5,TRBJ2-2,TGTGCCAGCAGTTACTCTTCTGCGAACACCGGGGAGCTGTTTTTT,CASSYSSANTGELFF